The 5 T cell receptor beta chains listed next were all sequenced from one sample in a study of T cell responses to AZD1222 COVID-19 vaccine. Sequencing was performed with immunoSEQ multiplex PCR; in TCRdb, only in-frame clones are kept and a portion is missing. The sample shows approximately 50,000 clones, 65% to 90% of them seen only once. This specimen consisted of peripheral blood, obtained 28 days after the second AZD1222 dose. Receptor source: an adult who received the AZD1222 COVID-19 vaccine.

The chain joins TRBV27 to TRBJ2-3, with TRBD2 matching 7 bases. Germline values: CDR1 MNHEY, CDR2 SMNVEV (reference sequence). With V trimmed by 4 bases and J by 5 bases, 3 bases remained unmatched. The CDR3 is made up of 13 amino acids. Written as DNA, the CDR3 is TGTGCCAGCAGTTACGGCGGGGGAGATACGCAGTATTTT. Protein sequence: CASSYGGGDTQYF.

The gene calls are TRBV6-5 and TRBJ2-1; D uncertain. In germline, CDR1 is MNHEY, CDR2 SVGAGI. The V gene lost 0 bases and the J gene lost 6 bases, with 12 bases spanning the gap. The CDR3 spans 15 residues. DNA for the CDR3: TGTGCCAGCAGTTACTCGTTATCGGGTCCCAATGAGCAGTTCTTC. Its translation is CASSYSLSGPNEQFF.

The gene calls are TRBV25-1 and TRBJ1-2; D gene unclear. V lost 7 bases, J lost 2 bases, and 5 bases lay in between. Germline V gene sequence: CDR1 MGHDK, CDR2 SYGVNS. The CDR3 consists of 11 residues. The CDR3 region has the DNA TGTGCCAGCAAATTGAACTATGGCTACACCTTC. This sequence encodes CASKLNYGYTF.

The CDR3 DNA reads TGTGCCAGCTCACTAAGCGACAGGGGGAACACTGAAGCTTTCTTT. Amino acid sequence: CASSLSDRGNTEAFF. J is TRBJ1-1 and V is TRBV18; 8 nucleotides line up with TRBD1. Losses at the gene ends were 4 bases for V and 1 base for J; bases not matched to a gene: 5. The length of the CDR3 is 15 residues. Looked up from germline, CDR1 is KGHSH and CDR2 is LQKENI.

The rearrangement uses TRBV7-9 and TRBJ1-3, with D possibly matching TRBD1 (6 bases). With 1 base removed from V and 0 bases from J, the gap between germline ends came to 19 bases. Germline V gene lookup returns CDR1 SEHNR and CDR2 FQNEAQ (reference sequence). The CDR3 consists of 19 residues. The DNA of the CDR3 is TGTGCCAGCAGCTTAGGGTCCTGGGGGGGCCTTAACTCTGGAAACACCATATATTTT. It translates to CASSLGSWGGLNSGNTIYF.